This is a list of T cell receptor beta chains from one sample in a study of blood T cell repertoires in COVID-19. Sequencing was performed with immunoSEQ multiplex PCR; in TCRdb, only in-frame clones are kept and a portion is missing. The sample includes 150,000 to 200,000 clones, about 85% of them seen just once. The sequenced sample consisted of peripheral blood. Source of these receptors: an older man with COVID-19, enrolled during active disease. Each CDR3 is given with its conserved first and last residue. D genes are given only for firm matches. The size entry is marked missing in some rows and otherwise reads once, few, many or a size class.

v_call	d_call	clone_size	j_call	cdr3_aa	cdr3_nt
TRBV4-1	-	-	TRBJ2-1	CASSQVDRYEQFF	TGCGCCAGCAGCCAAGTAGACAGGTATGAGCAGTTCTTC
TRBV9	TRBD1	-	TRBJ2-3	CASSSGPIRGHSTDTQYF	TGTGCCAGCAGCTCAGGACCGATCAGGGGGCATAGCACAGATACGCAGTATTTT
TRBV2	-	-	TRBJ2-7	CARVPATEQYF	TGTGCCAGAGTCCCAGCGACCGAGCAGTACTTC
TRBV5-1	TRBD2	-	TRBJ2-3	CASSLGVAGGTDTQYF	TGCGCCAGCAGCTTGGGCGTAGCGGGGGGCACAGATACGCAGTATTTT
TRBV19	TRBD2	-	TRBJ2-3	CASSPRQGLADTDTQYF	TGTGCCAGTAGTCCTCGCCAGGGACTAGCGGACACAGATACGCAGTATTTT
TRBV18	-	-	TRBJ1-1	CASSPTGGARTEAFF	TGTGCCAGCTCACCCACCGGCGGGGCTCGGACTGAAGCTTTCTTT
TRBV12-3/TRBV12-4	-	once	TRBJ1-1	CASSVQGLSGAFF	TGTGCCAGCAGCGTCCAGGGTCTATCAGGAGCTTTCTTT
TRBV7-2	-	-	TRBJ2-5	CASSPSLGTQYF	TGTGCCAGCAGCCCGAGCCTTGGGACCCAGTACTTC
TRBV10-3	TRBD1	-	TRBJ2-3	CAISVQGSDTQYF	TGTGCCATCAGTGTACAGGGGTCAGATACGCAGTATTTT
TRBV28	-	once	TRBJ1-6	CASSRGDDSPLHF	TGTGCCAGCAGCAGGGGCGACGATTCACCCCTCCACTTT
TRBV5-6	TRBD1	-	TRBJ1-6	CASSRDRGNSPLHF	TGTGCCAGCAGCAGGGACAGGGGTAATTCACCCCTCCACTTT
TRBV9	TRBD1	once	TRBJ1-2	CASSVGRTGGKVYGYTF	TGTGCCAGCAGCGTAGGGCGGACAGGGGGAAAAGTCTATGGCTACACCTTC